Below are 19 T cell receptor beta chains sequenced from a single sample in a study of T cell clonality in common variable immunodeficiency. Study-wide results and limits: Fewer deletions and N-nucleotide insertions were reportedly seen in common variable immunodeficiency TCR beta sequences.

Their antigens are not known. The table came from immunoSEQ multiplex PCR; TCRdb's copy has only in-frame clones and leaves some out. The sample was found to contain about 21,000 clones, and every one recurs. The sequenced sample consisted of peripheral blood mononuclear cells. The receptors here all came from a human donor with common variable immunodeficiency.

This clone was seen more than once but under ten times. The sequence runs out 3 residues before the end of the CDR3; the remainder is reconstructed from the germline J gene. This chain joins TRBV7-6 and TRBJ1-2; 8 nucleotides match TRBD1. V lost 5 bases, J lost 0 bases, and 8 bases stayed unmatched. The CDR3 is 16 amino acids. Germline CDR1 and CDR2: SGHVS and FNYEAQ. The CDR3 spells CASSPGTGYSNYGYTF. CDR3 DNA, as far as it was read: TGTGCCAGCAGCCCCGGGACAGGCTATTCTAACTATGGC.

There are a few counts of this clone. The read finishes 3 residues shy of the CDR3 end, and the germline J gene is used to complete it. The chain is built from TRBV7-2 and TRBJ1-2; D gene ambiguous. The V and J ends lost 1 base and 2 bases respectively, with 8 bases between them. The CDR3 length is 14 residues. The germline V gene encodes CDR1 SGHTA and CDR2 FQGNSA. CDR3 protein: CASSLGAGNYGYTF. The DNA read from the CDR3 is TGTGCCAGCAGCTTAGGGGCTGGGAACTATGGC.

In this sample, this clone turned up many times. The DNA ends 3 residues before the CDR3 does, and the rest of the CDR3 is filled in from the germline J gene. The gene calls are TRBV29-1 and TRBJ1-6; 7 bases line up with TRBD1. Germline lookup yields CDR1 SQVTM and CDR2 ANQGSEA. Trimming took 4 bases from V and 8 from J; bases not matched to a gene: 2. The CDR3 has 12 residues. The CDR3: CSVGTGDSPLHF. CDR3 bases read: TGCAGCGTTGGGACAGGCGATTCACCC. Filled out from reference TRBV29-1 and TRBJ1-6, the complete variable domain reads SAVISQKPSRDICQRGTSLTIQCQVDSQVTMMFWYRQQPGQSLTLIATANQGSEATYESGFVIDKFPISRPNLTFSTLTVSNMSPEDSSIYLCSVGTGDSPLHFGNGTRLTVT.

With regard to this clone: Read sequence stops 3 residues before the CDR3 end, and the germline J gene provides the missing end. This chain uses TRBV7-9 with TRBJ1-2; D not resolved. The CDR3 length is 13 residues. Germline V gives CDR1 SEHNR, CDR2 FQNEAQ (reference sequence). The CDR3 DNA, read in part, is TGTGCCAGCAGCCCTCCCGCTGGGCCCGGC. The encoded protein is CASSPPAGPG. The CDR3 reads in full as CASSPPAGPGYTF.

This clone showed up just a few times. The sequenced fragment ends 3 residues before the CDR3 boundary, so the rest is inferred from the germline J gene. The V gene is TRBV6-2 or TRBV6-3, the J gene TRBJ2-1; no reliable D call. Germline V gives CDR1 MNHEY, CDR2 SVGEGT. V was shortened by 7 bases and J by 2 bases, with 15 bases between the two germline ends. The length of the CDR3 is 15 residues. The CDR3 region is CASTLGSVTYNEQFF. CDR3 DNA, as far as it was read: TGTGCCAGCACCTTAGGGTCGGTGACCTACAATGAG.

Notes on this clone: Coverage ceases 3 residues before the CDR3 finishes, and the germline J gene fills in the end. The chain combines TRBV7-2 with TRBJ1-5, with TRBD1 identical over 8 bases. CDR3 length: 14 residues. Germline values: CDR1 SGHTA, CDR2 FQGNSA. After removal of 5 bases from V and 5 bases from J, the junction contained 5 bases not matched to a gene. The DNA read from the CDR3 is TGTGCCAGCAGCCTCGGGACAGGCTATCAGCCC. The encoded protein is CASSLGTGYQP. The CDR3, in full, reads CASSLGTGYQPQHF.

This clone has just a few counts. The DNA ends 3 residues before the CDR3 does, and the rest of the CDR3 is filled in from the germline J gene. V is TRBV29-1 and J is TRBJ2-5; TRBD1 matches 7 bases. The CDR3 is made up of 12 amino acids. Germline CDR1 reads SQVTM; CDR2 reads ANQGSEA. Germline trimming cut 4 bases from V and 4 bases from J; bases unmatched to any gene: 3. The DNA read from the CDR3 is TGCAGCGTTGCACAGGGGATAGAGACC. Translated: CSVAQGIET. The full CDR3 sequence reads CSVAQGIETQYF. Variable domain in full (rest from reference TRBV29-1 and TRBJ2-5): SAVISQKPSRDICQRGTSLTIQCQVDSQVTMMFWYRQQPGQSLTLIATANQGSEATYESGFVIDKFPISRPNLTFSTLTVSNMSPEDSSIYLCSVAQGIETQYFGPGTRLLVL.

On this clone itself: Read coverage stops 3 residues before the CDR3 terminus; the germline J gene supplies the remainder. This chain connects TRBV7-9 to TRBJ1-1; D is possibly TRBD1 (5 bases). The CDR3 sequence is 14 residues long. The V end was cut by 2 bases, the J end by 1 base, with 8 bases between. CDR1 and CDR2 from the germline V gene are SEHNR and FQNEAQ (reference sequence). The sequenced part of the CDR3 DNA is TGTGCCAGCAGCTTATGGGGGGGGAACACTGAA. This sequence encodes CASSLWGGNTE. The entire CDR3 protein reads CASSLWGGNTEAFF.

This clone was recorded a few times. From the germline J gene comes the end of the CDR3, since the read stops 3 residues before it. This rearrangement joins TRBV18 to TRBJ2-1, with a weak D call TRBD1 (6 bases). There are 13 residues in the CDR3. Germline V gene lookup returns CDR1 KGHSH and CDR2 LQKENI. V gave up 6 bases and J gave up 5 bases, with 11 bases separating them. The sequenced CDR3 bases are TGTGCCAGCTCCCTAGACAGGAACAATGAG. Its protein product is CASSLDRNNE. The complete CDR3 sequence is CASSLDRNNEQFF.

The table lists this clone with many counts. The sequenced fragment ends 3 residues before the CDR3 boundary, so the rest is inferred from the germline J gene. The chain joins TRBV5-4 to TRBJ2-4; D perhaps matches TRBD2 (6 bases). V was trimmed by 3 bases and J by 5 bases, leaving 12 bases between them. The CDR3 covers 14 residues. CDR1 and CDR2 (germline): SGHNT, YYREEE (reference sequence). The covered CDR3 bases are TGTGCCAGCAGCTACGGCGGGGAGGAAAACATT. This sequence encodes CASSYGGEENI. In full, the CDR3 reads CASSYGGEENIQYF.

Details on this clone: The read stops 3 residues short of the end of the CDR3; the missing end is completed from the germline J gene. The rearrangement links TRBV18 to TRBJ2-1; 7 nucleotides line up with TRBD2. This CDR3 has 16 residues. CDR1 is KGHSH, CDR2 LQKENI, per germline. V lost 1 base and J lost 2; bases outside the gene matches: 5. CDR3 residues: CASSPLPSGTYNEQFF. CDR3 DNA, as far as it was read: TGTGCCAGCTCACCACTCCCCAGCGGGACCTACAATGAG.

CDR3 region: CSARELSGSSYNEQFF. CDR3 DNA (partial): TGCAGTGCTAGAGAACTTAGCGGGAGCTCCTACAATGAG. This chain uses TRBV20-1 with TRBJ2-1; TRBD2 aligns across 9 bases. The read ends 3 residues before the CDR3 terminus; that terminus is restored from the germline J gene. Per germline, CDR1 DFQATT and CDR2 SNEGSKA (reference sequence). The CDR3 runs to 16 residues. The junction had 3 bases not matched to a gene; V was cut back by 0 bases and J by 0 bases.

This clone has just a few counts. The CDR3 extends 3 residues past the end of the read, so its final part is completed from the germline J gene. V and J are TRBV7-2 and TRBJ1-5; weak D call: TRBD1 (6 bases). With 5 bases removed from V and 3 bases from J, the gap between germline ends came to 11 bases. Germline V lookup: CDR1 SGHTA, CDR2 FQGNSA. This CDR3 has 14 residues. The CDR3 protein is CASSLRQVNQPQHF. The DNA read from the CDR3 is TGTGCCAGCAGCCTCCGACAGGTCAATCAGCCC.

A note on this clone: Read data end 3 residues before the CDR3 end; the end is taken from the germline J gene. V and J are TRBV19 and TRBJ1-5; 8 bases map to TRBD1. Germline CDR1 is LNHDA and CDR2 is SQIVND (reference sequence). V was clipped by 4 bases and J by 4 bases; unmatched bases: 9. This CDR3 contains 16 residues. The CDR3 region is CASSKGSRQGNQPQHF. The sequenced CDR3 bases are TGTGCCAGTAGTAAAGGGTCGCGACAGGGGAATCAGCCC.

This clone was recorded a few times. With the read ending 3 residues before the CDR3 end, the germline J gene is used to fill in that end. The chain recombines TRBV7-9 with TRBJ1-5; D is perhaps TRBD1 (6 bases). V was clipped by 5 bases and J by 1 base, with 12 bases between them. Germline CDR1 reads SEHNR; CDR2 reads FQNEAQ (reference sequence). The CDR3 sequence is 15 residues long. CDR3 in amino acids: CASSKQGSSNQPQHF. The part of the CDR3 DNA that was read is TGTGCCAGCAGCAAGCAGGGGTCGAGCAATCAGCCC.

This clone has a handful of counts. CDR3 sequence reads: CASSPGQAGGTQYF. The covered CDR3 bases are TGTGCCAGCTCACCCGGACAGGCGGGTGGGACC. The chain uses TRBV18 and TRBJ2-5; 7 bases are shared with TRBD1. The sequenced fragment ends 3 residues before the CDR3 boundary, so the rest is inferred from the germline J gene. This CDR3 contains 14 residues. The germline V gene has CDR1 KGHSH and CDR2 LQKENI. V lost 3 bases and J lost 7; bases outside the gene matches: 8.

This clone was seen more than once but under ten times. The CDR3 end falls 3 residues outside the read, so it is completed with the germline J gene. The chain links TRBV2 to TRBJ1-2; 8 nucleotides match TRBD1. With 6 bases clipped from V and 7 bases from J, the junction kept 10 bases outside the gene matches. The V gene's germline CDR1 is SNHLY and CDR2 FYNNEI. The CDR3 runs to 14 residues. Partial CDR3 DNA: TGTGCCAGCAGCGGACAGGGCGCGATATTTGGC. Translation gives CASSGQGAIFG. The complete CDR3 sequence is CASSGQGAIFGYTF.

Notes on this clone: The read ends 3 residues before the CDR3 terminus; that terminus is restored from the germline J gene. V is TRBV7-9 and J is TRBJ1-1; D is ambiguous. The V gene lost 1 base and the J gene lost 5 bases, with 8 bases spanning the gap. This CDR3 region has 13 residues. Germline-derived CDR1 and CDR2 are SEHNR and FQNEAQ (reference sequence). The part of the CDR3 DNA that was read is TGTGCCAGCAGCTTAGAGGGTCGGACTGAA. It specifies CASSLEGRTE. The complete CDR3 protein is CASSLEGRTEAFF.

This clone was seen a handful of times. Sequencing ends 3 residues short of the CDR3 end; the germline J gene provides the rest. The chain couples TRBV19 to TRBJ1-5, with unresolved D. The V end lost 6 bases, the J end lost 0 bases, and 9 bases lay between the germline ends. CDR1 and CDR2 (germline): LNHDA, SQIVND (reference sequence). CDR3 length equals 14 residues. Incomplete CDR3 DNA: TGTGCCAGTAGGCCAGAGATTAGCAATCAGCCC. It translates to CASRPEISNQP. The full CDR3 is CASRPEISNQPQHF.